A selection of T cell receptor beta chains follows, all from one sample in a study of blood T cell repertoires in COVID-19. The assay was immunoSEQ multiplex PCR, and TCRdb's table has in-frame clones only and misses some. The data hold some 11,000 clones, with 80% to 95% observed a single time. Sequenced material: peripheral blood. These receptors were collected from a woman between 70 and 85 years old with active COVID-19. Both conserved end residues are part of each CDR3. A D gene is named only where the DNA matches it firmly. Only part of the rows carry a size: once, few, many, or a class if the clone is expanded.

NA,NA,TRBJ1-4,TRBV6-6,CASSRQGSNEKLFF,TGTGCCAGCAGCCGCCAGGGGAGTAATGAAAAACTGTTTTTT
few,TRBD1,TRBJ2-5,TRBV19,CASSVNRGQQETQYF,TGTGCCAGTAGTGTTAACAGGGGGCAGCAAGAGACCCAGTACTTC
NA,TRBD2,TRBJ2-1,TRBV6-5,CASSSGTSGSNEQFF,TGTGCCAGCAGTTCCGGGACTAGCGGGAGTAATGAGCAGTTCTTC
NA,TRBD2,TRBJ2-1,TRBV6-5,CASSYRSGTSYNEQFF,TGTGCCAGCAGTTACCGGTCGGGGACTAGCTATAATGAGCAGTTCTTC
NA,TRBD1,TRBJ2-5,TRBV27,CASSLTGGTETQYF,TGTGCCAGCAGTTTAACAGGGGGCACCGAGACCCAGTACTTC
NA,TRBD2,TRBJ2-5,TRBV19,CASSNMGLVWETQYF,TGTGCCAGTAGTAACATGGGACTAGTGTGGGAGACCCAGTACTTC
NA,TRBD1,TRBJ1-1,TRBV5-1,CASSLGDRGRNTEAFF,TGCGCCAGCAGCTTGGGGGACAGGGGCCGGAACACTGAAGCTTTCTTT
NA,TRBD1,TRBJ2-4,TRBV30,CAWSGDRGSKNIQYF,TGTGCCTGGAGTGGGGACAGGGGGTCCAAAAACATTCAGTACTTC
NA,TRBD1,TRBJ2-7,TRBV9,CASSVAGQGTHEQYF,TGTGCCAGCAGCGTAGCTGGACAGGGAACCCACGAGCAGTACTTC
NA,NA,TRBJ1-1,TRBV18,CASSPVRVPNTEAFF,TGTGCCAGCTCACCAGTGAGAGTACCGAACACTGAAGCTTTCTTT
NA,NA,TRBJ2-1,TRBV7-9,CASSLRGGGSSYNEQFF,TGTGCCAGCAGCTTACGCGGCGGCGGAAGCTCCTACAATGAGCAGTTCTTC
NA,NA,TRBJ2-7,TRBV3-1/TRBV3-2,CASSHLWGRDYEQYF,TGTGCCAGCAGCCACCTGTGGGGGCGCGACTACGAGCAGTACTTC
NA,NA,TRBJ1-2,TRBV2,CASSVGSLHYGYTF,TGTGCCAGCAGTGTGGGCTCATTGCATTATGGCTACACCTTC
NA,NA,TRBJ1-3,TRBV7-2,CASNRGSAGNTIYF,TGTGCCAGCAATAGGGGGTCCGCTGGAAACACCATATATTTT
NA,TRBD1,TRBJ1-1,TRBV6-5,CASSLAGGVTEAFF,TGTGCCAGCAGCCTCGCAGGGGGCGTCACTGAAGCTTTCTTT
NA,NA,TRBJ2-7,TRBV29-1,CSAHTGVSYEQYF,TGCAGCGCCCATACAGGAGTCTCCTACGAGCAGTACTTC
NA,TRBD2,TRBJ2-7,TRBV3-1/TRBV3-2,CASSQDGPTSGRPDEQYF,TGTGCCAGCAGCCAAGACGGGCCGACTAGCGGGAGACCAGACGAGCAGTACTTC
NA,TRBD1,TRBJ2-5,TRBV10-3,CASRDRETQETQYF,TGTGCCAGCCGAGACAGGGAGACACAAGAGACCCAGTACTTC
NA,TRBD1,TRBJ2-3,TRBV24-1,CATSETGKSTDTQYF,TGTGCCACCAGTGAGACAGGGAAAAGCACAGATACGCAGTATTTT
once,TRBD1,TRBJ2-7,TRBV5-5,CASSLGQGRTYEQYF,TGTGCCAGCAGCCTGGGACAGGGGAGAACCTACGAGCAGTACTTC
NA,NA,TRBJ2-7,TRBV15,CATSGGGSYEQYF,TGTGCCACCAGCGGAGGCGGGTCGTACGAGCAGTACTTC
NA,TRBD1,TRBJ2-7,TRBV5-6,CASSYGTGVYEQYF,TGTGCCAGCAGTTACGGGACAGGGGTCTACGAGCAGTACTTC
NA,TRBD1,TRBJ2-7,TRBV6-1,CASSDRTGFHEQYF,TGTGCCAGCAGTGACCGGACAGGGTTCCACGAGCAGTACTTC
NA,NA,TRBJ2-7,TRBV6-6,CASSYEASSYEQYF,TGTGCCAGCAGTTACGAGGCGAGCTCCTACGAGCAGTACTTC